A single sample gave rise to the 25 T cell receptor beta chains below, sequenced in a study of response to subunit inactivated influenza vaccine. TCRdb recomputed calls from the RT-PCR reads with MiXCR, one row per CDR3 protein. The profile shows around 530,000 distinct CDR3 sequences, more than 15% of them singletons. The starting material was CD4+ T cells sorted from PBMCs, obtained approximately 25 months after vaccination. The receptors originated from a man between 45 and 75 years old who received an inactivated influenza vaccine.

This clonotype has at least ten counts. This chain's CDR3 is CASSRQGGETQYF. CDR3 DNA: TGTGCCAGCAGCAGACAGGGGGGCGAGACCCAGTACTTC. The chain joins TRBV12-3 or TRBV12-4 to TRBJ2-5; 9 bases match TRBD1. Losses at the gene ends were 6 bases for V and 5 bases for J; bases not matched to a gene: 4. The CDR3 covers 13 residues.

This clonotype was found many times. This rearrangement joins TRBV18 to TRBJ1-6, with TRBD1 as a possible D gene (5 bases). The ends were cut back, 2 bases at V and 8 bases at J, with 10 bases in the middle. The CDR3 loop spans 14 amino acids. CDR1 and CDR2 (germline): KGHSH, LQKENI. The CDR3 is CASSPGTEHSPLHF. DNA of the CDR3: TGTGCCAGCTCACCAGGGACGGAGCATTCACCCCTCCACTTT. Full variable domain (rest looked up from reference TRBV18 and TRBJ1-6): NAGVMQNPRHLVRRRGQEARLRCSPMKGHSHVYWYRQLPEEGLKFMVYLQKENIIDESGMPKERFSAEFPKEGPSILRIQQVVRGDSAAYFCASSPGTEHSPLHFGNGTRLTVT.

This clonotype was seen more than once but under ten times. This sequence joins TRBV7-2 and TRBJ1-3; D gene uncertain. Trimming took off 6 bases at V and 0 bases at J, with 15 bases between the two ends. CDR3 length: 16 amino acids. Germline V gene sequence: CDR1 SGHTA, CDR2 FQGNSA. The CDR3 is CASSLSDGYSGNTIYF. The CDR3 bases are TGTGCCAGCAGTTTATCCGACGGTTACTCTGGAAACACCATATATTTT.

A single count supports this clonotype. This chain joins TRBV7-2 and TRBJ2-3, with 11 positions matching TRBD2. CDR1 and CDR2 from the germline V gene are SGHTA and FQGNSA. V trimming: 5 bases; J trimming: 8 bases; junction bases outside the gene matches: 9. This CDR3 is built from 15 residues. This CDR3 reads CASSGGLAGEGTQYF. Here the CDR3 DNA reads TGTGCCAGCAGCGGAGGACTAGCGGGCGAGGGTACGCAGTATTTT. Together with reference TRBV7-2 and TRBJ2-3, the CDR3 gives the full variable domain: GAGVSQSPSNKVTEKGKDVELRCDPISGHTALYWYRQSLGQGLEFLIYFQGNSAPDKSGLPSDRFSAERTGGSVSTLTIQRTQQEDSAVYLCASSGGLAGEGTQYFGPGTRLTVL.

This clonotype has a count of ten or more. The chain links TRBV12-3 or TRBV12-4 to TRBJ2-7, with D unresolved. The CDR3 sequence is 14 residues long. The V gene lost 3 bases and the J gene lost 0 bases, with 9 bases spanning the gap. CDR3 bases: TGTGCCAGCAGTTTTGGGCAAAACTCCTACGAGCAGTACTTC. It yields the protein CASSFGQNSYEQYF.

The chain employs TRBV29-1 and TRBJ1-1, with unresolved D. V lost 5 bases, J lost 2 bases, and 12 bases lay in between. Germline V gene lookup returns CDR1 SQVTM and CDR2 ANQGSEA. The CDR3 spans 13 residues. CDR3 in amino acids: CSVFRTGNTEAFF. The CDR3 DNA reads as TGCAGCGTTTTCAGGACGGGAAACACTGAAGCTTTCTTT.

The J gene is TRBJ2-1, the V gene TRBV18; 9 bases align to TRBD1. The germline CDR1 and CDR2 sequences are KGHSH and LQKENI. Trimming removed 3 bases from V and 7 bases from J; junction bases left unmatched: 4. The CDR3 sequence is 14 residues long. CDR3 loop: CASSPGQGPNEQFF. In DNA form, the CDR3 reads TGTGCCAGCTCACCGGGACAGGGTCCGAATGAGCAGTTCTTC. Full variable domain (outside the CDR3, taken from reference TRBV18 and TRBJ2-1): NAGVMQNPRHLVRRRGQEARLRCSPMKGHSHVYWYRQLPEEGLKFMVYLQKENIIDESGMPKERFSAEFPKEGPSILRIQQVVRGDSAAYFCASSPGQGPNEQFFGPGTRLTVL.

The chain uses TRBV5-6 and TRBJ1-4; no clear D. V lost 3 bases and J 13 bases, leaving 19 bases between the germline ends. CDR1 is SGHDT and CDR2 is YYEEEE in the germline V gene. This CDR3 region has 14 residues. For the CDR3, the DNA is TGTGCCAGCAGCTCCGGTGGGGAGCCTTGGGGACTGTTTTTT. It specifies CASSSGGEPWGLFF. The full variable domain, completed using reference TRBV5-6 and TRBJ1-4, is DAGVTQSPTHLIKTRGQQVTLRCSPKSGHDTVSWYQQALGQGPQFIFQYYEEEERQRGNFPDRFSGHQFPNYSSELNVNALLLGDSALYLCASSSGGEPWGLFFGSGTQLSVL.

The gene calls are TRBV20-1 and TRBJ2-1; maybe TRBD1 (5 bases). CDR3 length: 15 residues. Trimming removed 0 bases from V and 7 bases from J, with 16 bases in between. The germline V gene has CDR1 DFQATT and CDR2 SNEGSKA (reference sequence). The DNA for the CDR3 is TGCAGTGCTAGAGATCTAGATTGGGGCCCGAATGAGCAGTTCTTC. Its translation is CSARDLDWGPNEQFF.

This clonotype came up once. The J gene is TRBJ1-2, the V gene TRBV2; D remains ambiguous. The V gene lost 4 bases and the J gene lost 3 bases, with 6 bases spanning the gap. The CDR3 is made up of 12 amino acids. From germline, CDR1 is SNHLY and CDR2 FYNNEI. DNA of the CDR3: TGTGCCAGCAGTGCGAGAGACTATGGCTACACCTTC. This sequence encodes CASSARDYGYTF.

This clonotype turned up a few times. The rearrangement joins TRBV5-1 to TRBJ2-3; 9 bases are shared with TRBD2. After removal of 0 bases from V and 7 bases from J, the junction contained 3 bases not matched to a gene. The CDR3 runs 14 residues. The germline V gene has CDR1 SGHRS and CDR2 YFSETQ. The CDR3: CASSLGGGANTQYF. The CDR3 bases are TGCGCCAGCAGCTTGGGCGGGGGGGCCAATACGCAGTATTTT. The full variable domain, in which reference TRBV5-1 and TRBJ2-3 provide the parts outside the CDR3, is KAGVTQTPRYLIKTRGQQVTLSCSPISGHRSVSWYQQTPGQGLQFLFEYFSETQRNKGNFPGRFSGRQFSNSRSEMNVSTLELGDSALYLCASSLGGGANTQYFGPGTRLTVL.

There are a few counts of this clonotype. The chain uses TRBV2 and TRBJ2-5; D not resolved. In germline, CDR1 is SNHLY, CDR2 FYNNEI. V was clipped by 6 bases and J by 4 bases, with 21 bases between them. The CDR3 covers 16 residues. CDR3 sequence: CASRVGTLEARETQYF. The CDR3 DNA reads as TGTGCCAGCAGGGTGGGAACACTTGAAGCGCGAGAGACCCAGTACTTC.

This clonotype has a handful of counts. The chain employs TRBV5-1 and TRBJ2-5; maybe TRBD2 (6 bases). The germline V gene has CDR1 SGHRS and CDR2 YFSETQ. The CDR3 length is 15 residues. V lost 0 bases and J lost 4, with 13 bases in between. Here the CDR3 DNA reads TGCGCCAGCAGCTTGGATGGCCAGGGAGGAGAGACCCAGTACTTC. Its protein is CASSLDGQGGETQYF.

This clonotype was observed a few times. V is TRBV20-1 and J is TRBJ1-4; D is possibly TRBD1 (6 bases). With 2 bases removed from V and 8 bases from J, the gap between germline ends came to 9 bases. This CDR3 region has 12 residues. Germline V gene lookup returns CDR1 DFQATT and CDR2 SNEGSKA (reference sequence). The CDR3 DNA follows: TGCAGTGCTAGACAGGGGAGGGAAAAACTGTTTTTT. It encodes CSARQGREKLFF.

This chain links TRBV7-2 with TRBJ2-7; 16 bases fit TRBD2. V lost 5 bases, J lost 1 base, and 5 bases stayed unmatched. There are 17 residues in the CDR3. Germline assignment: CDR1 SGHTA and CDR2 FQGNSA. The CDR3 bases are TGTGCCAGCAGCCCTGGGACTAGCGGGAGGGGTTCCTACGAGCAGTACTTC. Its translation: CASSPGTSGRGSYEQYF.

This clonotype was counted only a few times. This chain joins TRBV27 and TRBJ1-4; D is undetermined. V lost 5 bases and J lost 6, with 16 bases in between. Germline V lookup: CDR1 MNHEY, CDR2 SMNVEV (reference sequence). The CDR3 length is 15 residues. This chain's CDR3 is CASSPTPAHYEKLFF. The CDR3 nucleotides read TGTGCCAGCAGTCCCACCCCAGCGCACTATGAAAAACTGTTTTTT.

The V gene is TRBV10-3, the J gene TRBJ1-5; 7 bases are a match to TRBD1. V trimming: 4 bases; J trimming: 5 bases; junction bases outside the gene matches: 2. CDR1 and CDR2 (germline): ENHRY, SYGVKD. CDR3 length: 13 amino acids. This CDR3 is CAISAGTDQPQHF. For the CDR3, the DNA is TGTGCCATCAGTGCCGGGACAGATCAGCCCCAGCATTTT.

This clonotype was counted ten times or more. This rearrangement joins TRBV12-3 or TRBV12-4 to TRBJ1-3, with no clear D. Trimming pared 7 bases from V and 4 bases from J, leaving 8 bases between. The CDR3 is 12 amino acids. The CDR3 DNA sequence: TGTGCCAGCAACTCCCTGGGAAACACCATATATTTT. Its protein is CASNSLGNTIYF.

The CDR3 DNA is TGTGCCAGCAGCTTAAGTAAAGGAAGTGAAGCTTTCTTT. Its translation is CASSLSKGSEAFF. The rearrangement links TRBV7-2 to TRBJ1-1; the D is unclear. The CDR3 has 13 amino acids. The germline CDR1 and CDR2 sequences are SGHTA and FQGNSA. Trimming took 2 bases from V and 7 from J, leaving 11 bases between them.

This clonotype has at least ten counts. Here the CDR3 DNA reads TGTGCCAGCTCACGGACGGGACAGGGGGGCAATCAGCCCCAGCATTTT. This translates into CASSRTGQGGNQPQHF. V is TRBV18 and J is TRBJ1-5, with TRBD1 identical over 11 bases. Germline V gene data show CDR1 as KGHSH and CDR2 as LQKENI. This CDR3 contains 16 residues. V lost 4 bases and J lost 2; bases outside the gene matches: 4.

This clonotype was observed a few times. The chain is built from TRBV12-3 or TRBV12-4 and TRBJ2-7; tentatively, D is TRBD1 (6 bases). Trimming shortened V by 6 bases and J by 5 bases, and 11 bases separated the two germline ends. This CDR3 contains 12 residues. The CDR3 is CASSRTAHEQYF. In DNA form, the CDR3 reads TGTGCCAGCAGCCGGACAGCACACGAGCAGTACTTC.

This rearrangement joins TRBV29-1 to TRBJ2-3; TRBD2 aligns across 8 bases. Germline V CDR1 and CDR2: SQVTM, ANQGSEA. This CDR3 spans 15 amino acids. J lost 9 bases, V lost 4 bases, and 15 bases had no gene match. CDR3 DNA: TGCAGCGTTGGTCTGGGGAGCGGGGGCCTCGGAACGCAGTATTTT. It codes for CSVGLGSGGLGTQYF.

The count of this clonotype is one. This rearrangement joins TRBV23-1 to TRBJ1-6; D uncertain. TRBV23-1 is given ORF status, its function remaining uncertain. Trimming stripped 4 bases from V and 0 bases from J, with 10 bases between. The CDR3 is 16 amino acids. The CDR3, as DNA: TGCGCCAGCAGTCGACCTCCAAGCTCCTATAATTCACCCCTCCACTTT. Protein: CASSRPPSSYNSPLHF.

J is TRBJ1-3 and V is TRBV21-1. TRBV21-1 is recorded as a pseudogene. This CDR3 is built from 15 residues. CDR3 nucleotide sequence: TGTGCCAGCAGCAAATTCCGAAACTCTGGAAACACCATATATTTT. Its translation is CASSKFRNSGNTIYF.

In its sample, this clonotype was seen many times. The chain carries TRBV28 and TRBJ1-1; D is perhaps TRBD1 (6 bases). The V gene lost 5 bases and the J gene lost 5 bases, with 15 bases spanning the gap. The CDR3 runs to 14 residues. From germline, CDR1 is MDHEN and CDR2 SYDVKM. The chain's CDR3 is CASSLRRGNTEAFF. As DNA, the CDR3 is TGTGCCAGCAGTCTCCGCAGGGGAAATACTGAAGCTTTCTTT.